This TCR beta chain is from a study of OX40 agonist ivuxolimab in advanced cancers. Across the study: At doses from 0.01 to 10 mg/kg, patients were given intravenous ivuxolimab every 2 weeks.

Germline CDR1 reads MNHNY; CDR2 reads SVGAGI (reference sequence). V shed 4 bases, J shed 6 bases, and the junction held 7 bases outside the gene matches. The CDR3 is made up of 15 amino acids. This clone was seen more than once but under ten times. Its target is not known. Profiling relied on immunoSEQ multiplex PCR, and the TCRdb table lists in-frame clones only, not all of them. The repertoire has some 70,000 clones, 91% of them found once; the top ten carry around 0.33%. Study-wide points: Researchers did not establish what antigens the expanded peripheral T cells target. At 0.1 to 3.0 mg/kg, clonal expansion of CD4+ and CD8+ blood T cells had occurred by week 6.

The sequences come from CD4+ or CD8+ T cells sorted from blood, collected in a trial of the OX40 agonist ivuxolimab. This clonotype was sampled from an adult with an advanced solid tumor such as melanoma, head and neck, liver or kidney cancer. The rearrangement joins TRBV6-6 to TRBJ2-2; TRBD2 matches 8 bases. CDR3 region: CASSLGLGGAGELFF. CDR3 DNA: TGTGCCAGCAGTTTGGGACTAGGGGGGGCCGGGGAGCTGTTTTTT.